The sequence of this TCR beta chain was determined in a study of T cell changes during pregnancy in multiple sclerosis. This clone turned up a few times. Clones were read by immunoSEQ multiplex PCR, and TCRdb kept only the in-frame ones, dropping some. Of about 83,000 clones listed, 90% to 95% were seen once; the top ten hold around 3.3%. CDR3 length equals 15 residues. Germline values: CDR1 SNHLY, CDR2 FYNNEI. Trimming removed 4 bases from V and 6 bases from J; junction bases left unmatched: 10. The clonotype was recovered from a female donor in good health, serving as a control in a pregnancy study. Some clones in this sample may be carry-over from other donors' samples. The chain is built from TRBV2 and TRBJ2-7, with 9 bases fitting TRBD1. The sample here was PBMCs, taken in the first trimester of pregnancy. The DNA for the CDR3 is TGTGCCAGCAGTGTTCGGGGACAGGGTTCATCCGAGCAGTACTTC. Amino acids: CASSVRGQGSSEQYF.